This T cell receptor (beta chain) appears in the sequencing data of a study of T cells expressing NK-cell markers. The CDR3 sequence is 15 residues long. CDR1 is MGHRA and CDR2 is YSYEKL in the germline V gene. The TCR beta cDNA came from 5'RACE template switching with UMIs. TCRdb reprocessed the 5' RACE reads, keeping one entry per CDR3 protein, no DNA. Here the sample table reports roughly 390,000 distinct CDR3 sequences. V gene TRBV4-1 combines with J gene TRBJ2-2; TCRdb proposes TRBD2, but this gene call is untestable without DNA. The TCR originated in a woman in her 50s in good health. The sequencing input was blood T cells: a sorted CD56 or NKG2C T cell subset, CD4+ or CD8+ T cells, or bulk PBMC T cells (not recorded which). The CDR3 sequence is CASSPAPRGGGELFF.